Sequencing of this T cell receptor (beta chain) was carried out in a study of blood T cells in healthy people across ages. General study findings and limits: Among long-lived donors, naive CD4+ cells were more numerous and diversity higher than in aged donors. Underestimates were what the diversity estimates from one million T cells were considered to be. Unsorted PBMCs ruled out conclusive naive versus antigen-experienced comparison.

Germline V gives CDR1 SEHNR, CDR2 FQNEAQ (reference sequence). There are 14 residues in the CDR3. This clonotype was picked up a small number of times. The antigen is not known. Next came a second PCR, run for roughly 7 to 12 cycles, which used a sample-barcoded 5' primer along with a J-beta primer mix. TCRdb recomputed calls from the 5' RACE reads with MiXCR, one row per CDR3 protein. The table includes hundreds of thousands of distinct CDR3 sequences, approximately 60% detected once. Sequencing used blood. The chain recombines TRBV7-9 with TRBJ2-7, with D perhaps being TRBD1 or TRBD2 (5 bases each). The DNA end is more similar to TRBJ2-5, so the J call may be wrong. This TCR came from a man in his forties in good health. This CDR3 is CASSQSGGEETQYF. CDR3 coding DNA: TGTGCCAGCAGCCAAAGTGGGGGAGAAGAGACCCAGTACTTC.